These T cell receptor beta chains were read from a single sample in a study of cytomegalovirus exposure and HLA in healthy donors. Clones were sequenced by immunoSEQ multiplex PCR, and TCRdb holds only the in-frame ones, with some missing. In the table there are over 150,000 clones, less than 90% of which are singletons. Material for sequencing was PBMCs. The source of these receptors is a man younger than 30 in good health and CMV-seropositive. CDR3s include the opening cysteine and the closing phenylalanine or tryptophan. The order of the fields is CDR3 length, clone size, D gene, J gene, V gene, CDR3 protein, CDR3 DNA. D genes are given only for firm matches. The size of a clone is reported for some rows only, either as once, few or many, or as a class for expanded clones.

CDR3 length: 15; clone size: -; D gene: -; J gene: TRBJ2-4; V gene: TRBV19; CDR3 protein: CASSLGGRAKNIQYF; CDR3 DNA: TGTGCCAGTAGCCTCGGGGGTAGGGCCAAAAACATTCAGTACTTC
CDR3 length: 18; clone size: -; D gene: -; J gene: TRBJ2-7; V gene: TRBV4-3; CDR3 protein: CASSQENLAPGVSYEQYF; CDR3 DNA: TGCGCCAGCAGCCAAGAGAACCTTGCGCCGGGAGTCAGCTACGAGCAGTACTTC
CDR3 length: 15; clone size: -; D gene: TRBD1; J gene: TRBJ1-2; V gene: TRBV5-1; CDR3 protein: CASSAPGQGGYGYTF; CDR3 DNA: TGCGCCAGCAGCGCACCGGGACAGGGAGGGTATGGCTACACCTTC
CDR3 length: 15; clone size: -; D gene: -; J gene: TRBJ1-1; V gene: TRBV21-1; CDR3 protein: CASSTGQGMNTEAFF; CDR3 DNA: TGTGCCAGCAGCACTGGACAGGGCATGAACACTGAAGCTTTCTTT
CDR3 length: 15; clone size: -; D gene: -; J gene: TRBJ2-5; V gene: TRBV6-5; CDR3 protein: CASSYTGSRGETQYF; CDR3 DNA: TGTGCCAGCAGTTACACCGGGTCCCGAGGGGAGACCCAGTACTTC
CDR3 length: 17; clone size: -; D gene: TRBD2; J gene: TRBJ2-3; V gene: TRBV4-3; CDR3 protein: CASSQADSGIRTDTQYF; CDR3 DNA: TGCGCCAGCAGCCAAGCCGATAGCGGGATAAGGACAGATACGCAGTATTTT
CDR3 length: 18; clone size: -; D gene: TRBD2; J gene: TRBJ2-7; V gene: TRBV28; CDR3 protein: CASSLGGSGAGVSHEQYF; CDR3 DNA: TGTGCCAGCAGTTTAGGGGGGTCGGGAGCGGGAGTCTCCCACGAGCAGTACTTC
CDR3 length: 13; clone size: -; D gene: -; J gene: TRBJ1-2; V gene: TRBV27; CDR3 protein: CASSPLSPYGYTF; CDR3 DNA: TGTGCCAGCAGCCCACTTTCCCCCTATGGCTACACCTTC
CDR3 length: 17; clone size: -; D gene: TRBD2; J gene: TRBJ2-5; V gene: TRBV5-4; CDR3 protein: CASSLTRLAGTQETQYF; CDR3 DNA: TGTGCCAGCAGCTTGACCCGACTAGCGGGGACCCAAGAGACCCAGTACTTC
CDR3 length: 14; clone size: -; D gene: -; J gene: TRBJ2-7; V gene: TRBV7-2; CDR3 protein: CASSSTSALPEQYF; CDR3 DNA: TGTGCCAGCAGCTCAACTAGTGCCCTACCCGAGCAGTACTTC
CDR3 length: 12; clone size: -; D gene: -; J gene: TRBJ2-3; V gene: TRBV7-2; CDR3 protein: CASSAQSLSQYF; CDR3 DNA: TGTGCCAGCAGCGCACAGAGCCTCTCGCAGTATTTT
CDR3 length: 16; clone size: once; D gene: TRBD2; J gene: TRBJ2-1; V gene: TRBV9; CDR3 protein: CASSVVSSGSLGEQFF; CDR3 DNA: TGTGCCAGCAGCGTAGTCTCTAGCGGGAGTTTAGGTGAGCAGTTCTTC
CDR3 length: 14; clone size: -; D gene: -; J gene: TRBJ2-3; V gene: TRBV5-6; CDR3 protein: CASSLSSATDTQYF; CDR3 DNA: TGTGCCAGCAGCTTATCTAGCGCGACAGATACGCAGTATTTT
CDR3 length: 14; clone size: few; D gene: -; J gene: TRBJ2-6; V gene: TRBV4-3; CDR3 protein: CASSRGSGANVLTF; CDR3 DNA: TGCGCCAGCAGCCGAGGATCTGGGGCCAACGTCCTGACTTTC
CDR3 length: 14; clone size: -; D gene: -; J gene: TRBJ2-7; V gene: TRBV7-2; CDR3 protein: CASSPGLGIYEQYF; CDR3 DNA: TGTGCCAGCAGCCCGGGACTGGGCATCTACGAGCAGTACTTC
CDR3 length: 14; clone size: -; D gene: TRBD2; J gene: TRBJ2-7; V gene: TRBV2; CDR3 protein: CASRSGRATYEQYF; CDR3 DNA: TGTGCCAGCCGTAGCGGGAGGGCCACCTACGAGCAGTACTTC
CDR3 length: 15; clone size: -; D gene: TRBD1; J gene: TRBJ2-7; V gene: TRBV6-5; CDR3 protein: CASSSSRGREREQYF; CDR3 DNA: TGTGCCAGCAGTTCCTCGAGGGGGCGCGAGAGGGAGCAGTACTTC
CDR3 length: 14; clone size: -; D gene: TRBD2; J gene: TRBJ2-7; V gene: TRBV7-9; CDR3 protein: CASSLGGGSYEQYF; CDR3 DNA: TGTGCCAGCAGCTTGGGCGGGGGATCGTACGAGCAGTACTTC
CDR3 length: 18; clone size: -; D gene: TRBD2; J gene: TRBJ2-7; V gene: TRBV15; CDR3 protein: CATSGGLAGAPSSYEQYF; CDR3 DNA: TGTGCCACCAGCGGAGGACTAGCGGGAGCTCCAAGCTCCTACGAGCAGTACTTC
CDR3 length: 15; clone size: -; D gene: -; J gene: TRBJ2-1; V gene: TRBV7-3; CDR3 protein: CASSSSRSSYNEQFF; CDR3 DNA: TGTGCCAGCAGCTCCTCTAGGAGCTCCTACAATGAGCAGTTCTTC
CDR3 length: 15; clone size: -; D gene: -; J gene: TRBJ2-1; V gene: TRBV7-9; CDR3 protein: CASSLYGGEGNEQFF; CDR3 DNA: TGTGCCAGCAGCTTGTACGGCGGGGAAGGTAATGAGCAGTTCTTC
CDR3 length: 13; clone size: -; D gene: -; J gene: TRBJ2-3; V gene: TRBV19; CDR3 protein: CASSLLHTDTQYF; CDR3 DNA: TGTGCCAGTAGTTTACTACACACAGATACGCAGTATTTT
CDR3 length: 15; clone size: -; D gene: TRBD2; J gene: TRBJ2-7; V gene: TRBV7-9; CDR3 protein: CASSLREGYPYEQYF; CDR3 DNA: TGTGCCAGCAGCTTGCGGGAGGGCTACCCCTACGAGCAGTACTTC
CDR3 length: 12; clone size: -; D gene: -; J gene: TRBJ1-1; V gene: TRBV18; CDR3 protein: CATSSVNTEAFF; CDR3 DNA: TGTGCCACCTCATCCGTGAACACTGAAGCTTTCTTT
CDR3 length: 16; clone size: -; D gene: TRBD1; J gene: TRBJ2-6; V gene: TRBV2; CDR3 protein: CASSRDSFSGANVLTF; CDR3 DNA: TGTGCCAGCAGCCGGGACAGTTTCTCTGGGGCCAACGTCCTGACTTTC
CDR3 length: 16; clone size: -; D gene: -; J gene: TRBJ1-1; V gene: TRBV4-1; CDR3 protein: CASSQDHGTRNTEAFF; CDR3 DNA: TGCGCCAGCAGCCAAGATCACGGGACAAGGAACACTGAAGCTTTCTTT
CDR3 length: 17; clone size: -; D gene: TRBD1; J gene: TRBJ2-6; V gene: TRBV5-1; CDR3 protein: CASSFRGHSSGANVLTF; CDR3 DNA: TGCGCCAGCAGCTTCAGGGGGCATTCCTCTGGGGCCAACGTCCTGACTTTC
CDR3 length: 14; clone size: few; D gene: TRBD1; J gene: TRBJ1-2; V gene: TRBV2; CDR3 protein: CASSRPDRGGGYTF; CDR3 DNA: TGTGCCAGCAGTCGACCGGACAGGGGCGGTGGCTACACCTTC
CDR3 length: 12; clone size: few; D gene: TRBD1; J gene: TRBJ1-3; V gene: TRBV13; CDR3 protein: CASSSPDRLMNF; CDR3 DNA: TGTGCCAGCAGCTCGCCGGACAGGCTCATGAATTTT
CDR3 length: 14; clone size: -; D gene: TRBD1; J gene: TRBJ1-2; V gene: TRBV29-1; CDR3 protein: CSGENRGENYGYTF; CDR3 DNA: TGCAGCGGGGAGAACAGGGGGGAGAACTATGGCTACACCTTC
CDR3 length: 13; clone size: once; D gene: -; J gene: TRBJ2-5; V gene: TRBV11-2; CDR3 protein: CASSPGSPTTQYF; CDR3 DNA: TGTGCCAGCAGCCCCGGGAGTCCCACCACCCAGTACTTC
CDR3 length: 15; clone size: many; D gene: TRBD2; J gene: TRBJ2-7; V gene: TRBV6-1; CDR3 protein: CASSPNSGRKYEQYF; CDR3 DNA: TGTGCCAGCAGTCCCAATAGCGGGAGGAAGTACGAGCAGTACTTC
CDR3 length: 16; clone size: -; D gene: TRBD2; J gene: TRBJ2-5; V gene: TRBV18; CDR3 protein: CASSSRTSGSLETQYF; CDR3 DNA: TGTGCCAGCTCATCCCGGACTAGCGGGAGTTTGGAGACCCAGTACTTC
CDR3 length: 15; clone size: -; D gene: TRBD1; J gene: TRBJ1-2; V gene: TRBV4-3; CDR3 protein: CASTPGQGRNYGYTF; CDR3 DNA: TGCGCCAGCACCCCGGGACAGGGTCGTAACTATGGCTACACCTTC
CDR3 length: 14; clone size: -; D gene: TRBD2; J gene: TRBJ2-5; V gene: TRBV7-2; CDR3 protein: CASSLSGFQETQYF; CDR3 DNA: TGTGCCAGCAGCCTTAGCGGGTTCCAAGAGACCCAGTACTTC
CDR3 length: 16; clone size: -; D gene: TRBD2; J gene: TRBJ2-5; V gene: TRBV19; CDR3 protein: CASSARGRGGLETQYF; CDR3 DNA: TGTGCCAGTAGTGCCCGGGGCCGGGGGGGCCTCGAGACCCAGTACTTC
CDR3 length: 13; clone size: -; D gene: TRBD1; J gene: TRBJ1-1; V gene: TRBV27; CDR3 protein: CASSYRGSTEAFF; CDR3 DNA: TGTGCCAGCAGTTACAGGGGAAGCACTGAAGCTTTCTTT
CDR3 length: 15; clone size: -; D gene: -; J gene: TRBJ2-1; V gene: TRBV7-3; CDR3 protein: CASSAGDSYYNEQFF; CDR3 DNA: TGTGCCAGCAGCGCTGGGGACTCCTACTACAATGAGCAGTTCTTC
CDR3 length: 14; clone size: -; D gene: -; J gene: TRBJ2-1; V gene: TRBV2; CDR3 protein: CAGGSGASYNEQFF; CDR3 DNA: TGTGCCGGGGGTAGCGGAGCCTCCTACAATGAGCAGTTCTTC
CDR3 length: 13; clone size: few; D gene: -; J gene: TRBJ2-7; V gene: TRBV7-9; CDR3 protein: CASSSSITGEQYF; CDR3 DNA: TGTGCCAGCAGCTCTTCTATCACGGGGGAGCAGTACTTC
CDR3 length: 16; clone size: -; D gene: TRBD1; J gene: TRBJ1-5; V gene: TRBV4-1; CDR3 protein: CASSVTGGPSNQPQHF; CDR3 DNA: TGCGCCAGCAGCGTGACAGGGGGCCCTAGCAATCAGCCCCAGCATTTT
CDR3 length: 15; clone size: few; D gene: TRBD2; J gene: TRBJ2-7; V gene: TRBV6-1; CDR3 protein: CASRVQAGGAYEQYF; CDR3 DNA: TGTGCCAGCAGGGTACAGGCGGGGGGCGCCTACGAGCAGTACTTC
CDR3 length: 16; clone size: -; D gene: -; J gene: TRBJ2-7; V gene: TRBV18; CDR3 protein: CASSLQQGTSFYEQYF; CDR3 DNA: TGTGCCAGCTCACTACAACAGGGGACTTCCTTCTACGAGCAGTACTTC
CDR3 length: 15; clone size: -; D gene: TRBD1; J gene: TRBJ2-2; V gene: TRBV6-5; CDR3 protein: CASSRQGVDTGELFF; CDR3 DNA: TGTGCCAGCAGCCGACAGGGCGTGGACACCGGGGAGCTGTTTTTT
CDR3 length: 12; clone size: -; D gene: TRBD1; J gene: TRBJ1-1; V gene: TRBV7-9; CDR3 protein: CASSSDRGQAFF; CDR3 DNA: TGTGCCAGCAGCTCTGACAGGGGCCAAGCTTTCTTT
CDR3 length: 13; clone size: -; D gene: -; J gene: TRBJ2-7; V gene: TRBV9; CDR3 protein: CASSTDSGWEQYF; CDR3 DNA: TGTGCCAGCAGTACGGACTCCGGATGGGAGCAGTACTTC
CDR3 length: 14; clone size: -; D gene: TRBD1; J gene: TRBJ1-2; V gene: TRBV5-1; CDR3 protein: CASSLAPGQGWYTF; CDR3 DNA: TGCGCCAGCAGCTTGGCCCCGGGACAGGGATGGTACACCTTC
CDR3 length: 14; clone size: few; D gene: -; J gene: TRBJ1-2; V gene: TRBV18; CDR3 protein: CASSPLQTDYGYTF; CDR3 DNA: TGTGCCAGCTCACCACTACAGACAGACTATGGCTACACCTTC